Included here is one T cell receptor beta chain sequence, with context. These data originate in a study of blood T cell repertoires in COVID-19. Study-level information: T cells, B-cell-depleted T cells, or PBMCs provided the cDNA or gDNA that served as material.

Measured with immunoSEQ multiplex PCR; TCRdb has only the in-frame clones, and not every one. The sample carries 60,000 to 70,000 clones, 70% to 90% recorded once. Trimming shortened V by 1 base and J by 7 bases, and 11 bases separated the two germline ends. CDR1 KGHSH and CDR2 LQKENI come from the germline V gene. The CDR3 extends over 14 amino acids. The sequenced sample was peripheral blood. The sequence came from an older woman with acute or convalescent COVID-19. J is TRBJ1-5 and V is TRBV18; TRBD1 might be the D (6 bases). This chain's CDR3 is CASSPRGGGQPQHF. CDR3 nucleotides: TGTGCCAGCTCACCACGGGGGGGCGGCCAGCCCCAGCATTTT.